This T cell receptor (beta chain) was sequenced during a study of PD-L1 blockade in urothelial cancer. Study as a whole: Of prior chemotherapy regimens, patients had received between 0 and 3.

Templates that were synthetic TCR analogs were spiked into each PCR. TCRdb's table, derived via immunoSEQ multiplex PCR, lists solely in-frame clones and lacks some. This sample yields more than 65,000 clones, of which roughly 90% are seen a single time; 4.5% to 6.5% belongs to the top ten. This clone has only one observation. The material was PBMCs, obtained around atezolizumab (anti-PD-L1) treatment. The source is a woman between 65 and 79 years old with urothelial cancer.

The CDR3 region is CAWTKDRRTGYTF. The CDR3 nucleotides are TGTGCCTGGACCAAGGACAGGCGGACTGGCTACACCTTC. This chain joins TRBV30 and TRBJ1-2; 7 bases agree with TRBD1. CDR3 size: 13 residues. Trimming at V came to 4 bases and at J to 7 bases, leaving 9 bases not matched to a gene. CDR1 is GTSNPN, CDR2 SVGIG, per germline (reference sequence).